The 7 T cell receptor beta chains listed next were all sequenced from one sample in a study of blood T cells in healthy people across ages. Together with a sample-barcoded 5' primer, a J-beta primer mix was included in a second PCR lasting about 7 to 12 cycles. TCRdb re-called the 5' RACE reads through MiXCR, storing one row per CDR3 protein. This table has fewer than 1,000,000 distinct CDR3 sequences, about 47% appearing once. The sequencing sample was made of blood. The receptors were sampled from an elderly man in good health.

The V gene is TRBV20-1, the J gene TRBJ1-2, with 8 bases that match TRBD1. With V trimmed by 6 bases and J by 8 bases, 11 bases remained unmatched. Germline V gene sequence: CDR1 DFQATT, CDR2 SNEGSKA (reference sequence). The CDR3 covers 13 residues. CDR3 region: CSAIETGARGYTF. CDR3 DNA: TGCAGTGCCATTGAGACAGGGGCCCGGGGCTACACCTTC.

A few counts support this clonotype. V is TRBV20-1 and J is TRBJ2-1; D is perhaps TRBD1 (6 bases). V was cut by 5 bases and J by 8 bases, with 22 bases left in between. The CDR3 sequence is 15 residues long. Germline loops: CDR1 DFQATT, CDR2 SNEGSKA (reference sequence). The CDR3 DNA is TGCAGTGCTCAGGGGCCCTCCGGGATAACGGATGAGCAGTTCTTC. It is translated as CSAQGPSGITDEQFF.

The chain links TRBV5-1 to TRBJ2-7; D gene uncertain. This CDR3 region has 13 residues. V lost 2 bases, J lost 2 bases, and 8 bases lay in between. Germline CDR1 and CDR2: SGHRS and YFSETQ. The chain's CDR3 is CASSLAFTYEQYF. CDR3 sequence (DNA): TGCGCCAGCAGCTTAGCGTTCACCTACGAGCAGTACTTC.

This clonotype was recorded many times. The chain recombines TRBV11-2 with TRBJ1-1, with 7 bases matching TRBD1. The V segment lost 1 base and the J segment 6 bases; nucleotides outside the gene matches: 5. This CDR3 region has 14 residues. Germline V gene sequence: CDR1 SGHAT, CDR2 FQNNGV. The CDR3 region is CASSLVGTASEAFF. The CDR3 bases are TGTGCCAGCAGCTTAGTCGGGACAGCTTCTGAAGCTTTCTTT.

The rearrangement uses TRBV29-1 and TRBJ2-5; a weak D match, TRBD2 (5 bases). This CDR3 comprises 13 residues. CDR1 and CDR2 from the germline V gene are SQVTM and ANQGSEA. With 0 bases removed from V and 5 bases from J, the gap between germline ends came to 10 bases. Written as DNA, the CDR3 is TGCAGCGTTGAAGATCCCTCGGGGGAGACCCAGTACTTC. It encodes CSVEDPSGETQYF.

This clonotype has at least ten counts. The chain couples TRBV7-9 to TRBJ2-4; the D is unclear. CDR3 length: 11 residues. Germline values: CDR1 SEHNR, CDR2 FQNEAQ (reference sequence). V shed 2 bases and J shed 13 bases, with 9 bases lying between them. Here the CDR3 reads CASSLSLVQYF. The CDR3 region has the DNA TGTGCCAGCAGCTTAAGTTTGGTGCAGTACTTC.

This clonotype turned up a few times. This rearrangement joins TRBV5-6 to TRBJ2-3, with TRBD2 matching 8 bases. Germline loops: CDR1 SGHDT, CDR2 YYEEEE. Trimming removed 2 bases from V and 3 bases from J; junction bases left unmatched: 5. This CDR3 spans 15 amino acids. The CDR3 DNA reads as TGTGCCAGCAGCTTTCGCGGGGGGATGACAGATACGCAGTATTTT. Protein sequence: CASSFRGGMTDTQYF.